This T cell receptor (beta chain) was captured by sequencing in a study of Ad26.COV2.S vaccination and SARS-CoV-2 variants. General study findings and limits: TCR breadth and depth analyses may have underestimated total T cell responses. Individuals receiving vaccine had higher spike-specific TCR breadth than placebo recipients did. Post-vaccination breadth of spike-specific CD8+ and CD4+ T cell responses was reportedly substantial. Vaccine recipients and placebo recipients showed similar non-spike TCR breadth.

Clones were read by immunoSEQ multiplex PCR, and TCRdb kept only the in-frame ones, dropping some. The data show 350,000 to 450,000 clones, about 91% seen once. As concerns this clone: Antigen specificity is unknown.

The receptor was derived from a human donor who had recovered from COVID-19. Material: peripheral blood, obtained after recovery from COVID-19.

DNA of the CDR3: TGCGCCAGCAGCCAAGATTTCGAGACCCAGTACTTC. Protein sequence: CASSQDFETQYF. J is TRBJ2-5 and V is TRBV4-1; D gene ambiguous. The CDR3 extends over 12 amino acids. Trimming shortened V by 0 bases and J by 5 bases, and 4 bases separated the two germline ends. Germline V lookup: CDR1 MGHRA, CDR2 YSYEKL.